Given below is one T cell receptor (beta chain) in context. The data belong to a study of control samples from healthy donors and cancer patients. Method: immunoSEQ multiplex PCR; TCRdb's copy keeps in-frame clones and lacks some. This sample yields some 120,000 clones, of which around 87% are seen a single time; roughly 2.8% belongs to the top ten. The germline CDR1 and CDR2 sequences are MNHNS and SASEGT. The CDR3 consists of 21 residues. Trimming removed 0 bases at V and 2 bases at J, with 26 bases between. The rearrangement links TRBV6-1 to TRBJ1-5; TRBD1 might be the D (5 bases). Source material: blood. The TCR originated in a man in his sixties in good health. This chain's CDR3 is CASSEAGWGIWMTAGNQPQHF. In DNA, the CDR3 is TGTGCCAGCAGTGAAGCGGGGTGGGGGATCTGGATGACCGCGGGCAATCAGCCCCAGCATTTT.